The sequence of this T cell receptor beta chain was determined in a study of CD8 T cells in ankylosing spondylitis. Regarding the study as a whole: Disease-linked clones bore a CD8+ phenotype and were relatively rare in peripheral blood. For ankylosing spondylitis blood, a TCR beta motif of seven to nine highly homologous variants appeared characteristic.

This CDR3 is 15 amino acids long. Germline trimming cut 5 bases from V and 2 bases from J; bases unmatched to any gene: 8. CDR1 MNHEY and CDR2 SMNVEV come from the germline V gene (reference sequence). As regards this clonotype: Its antigen is unidentified.

TCRdb processed the 5' RACE reads anew with MiXCR; each CDR3 protein has one entry. The table shows about 160,000 distinct CDR3 sequences, with 15% to 20% occurring only once. The rearrangement joins TRBV27 to TRBJ1-2, with 7 bases fitting TRBD1. This TCR was sampled from a male donor with ankylosing spondylitis or in good health (not recorded which). The sample consisted of blood, either unsorted or a sorted T cell fraction (not recorded which). The CDR3 DNA follows: TGTGCCAGCAGTCCAACCCCGACAGGGAACTATGGCTACACCTTC. This gives the protein CASSPTPTGNYGYTF.